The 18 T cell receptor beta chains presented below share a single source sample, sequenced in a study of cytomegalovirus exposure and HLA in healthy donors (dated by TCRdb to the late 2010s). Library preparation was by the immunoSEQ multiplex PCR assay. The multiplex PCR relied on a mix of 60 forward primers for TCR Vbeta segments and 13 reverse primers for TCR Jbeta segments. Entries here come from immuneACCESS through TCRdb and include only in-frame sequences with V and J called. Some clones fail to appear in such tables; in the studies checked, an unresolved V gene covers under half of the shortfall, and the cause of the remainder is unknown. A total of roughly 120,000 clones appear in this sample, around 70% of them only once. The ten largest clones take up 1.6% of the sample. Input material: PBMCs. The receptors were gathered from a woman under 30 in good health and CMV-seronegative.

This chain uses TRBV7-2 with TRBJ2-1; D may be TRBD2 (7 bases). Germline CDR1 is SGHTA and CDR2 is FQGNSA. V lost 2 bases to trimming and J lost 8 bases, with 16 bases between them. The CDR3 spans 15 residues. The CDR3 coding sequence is TGTGCCAGCAGCTTACATGTAGGGGGGGCGTATGAGCAGTTCTTC. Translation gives CASSLHVGGAYEQFF.

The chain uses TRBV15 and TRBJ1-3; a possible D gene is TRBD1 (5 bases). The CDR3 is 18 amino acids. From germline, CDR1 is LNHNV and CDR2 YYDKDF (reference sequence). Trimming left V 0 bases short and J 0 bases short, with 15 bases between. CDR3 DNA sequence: TGTGCCACCAGCAGAGAAGGGGAAAACGGTCGCTCTGGAAACACCATATATTTT. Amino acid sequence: CATSREGENGRSGNTIYF.

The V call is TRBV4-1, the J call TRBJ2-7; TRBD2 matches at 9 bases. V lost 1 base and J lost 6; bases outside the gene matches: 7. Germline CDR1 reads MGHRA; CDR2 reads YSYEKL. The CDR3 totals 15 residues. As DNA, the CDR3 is TGCGCCAGCAGCCAAGGGCGGGGGGGTTTTGGCGAGCAGTACTTC. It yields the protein CASSQGRGGFGEQYF.

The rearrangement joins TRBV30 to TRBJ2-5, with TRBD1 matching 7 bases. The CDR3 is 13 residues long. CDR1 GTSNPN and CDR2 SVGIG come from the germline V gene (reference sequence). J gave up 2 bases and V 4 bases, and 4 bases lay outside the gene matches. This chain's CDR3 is CAWTGQPQETQYF. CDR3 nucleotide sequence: TGTGCCTGGACGGGACAGCCACAAGAGACCCAGTACTTC.

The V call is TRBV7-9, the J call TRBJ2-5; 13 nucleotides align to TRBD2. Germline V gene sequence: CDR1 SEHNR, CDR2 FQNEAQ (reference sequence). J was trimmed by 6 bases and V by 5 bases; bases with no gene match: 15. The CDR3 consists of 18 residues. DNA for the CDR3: TGTGCCAGCAGCCCTAGCCCCGGACTAGCGGGGGCCACGAAGACCCAGTACTTC. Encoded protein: CASSPSPGLAGATKTQYF.

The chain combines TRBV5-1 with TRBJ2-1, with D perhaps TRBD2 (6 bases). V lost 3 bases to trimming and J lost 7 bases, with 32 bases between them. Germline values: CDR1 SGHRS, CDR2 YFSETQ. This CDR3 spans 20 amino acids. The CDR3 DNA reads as TGCGCCAGCAGCTCACTCGACAGCTTTGAAGCCCGGGGGATGGGAAATGAGCAGTTCTTC. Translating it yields CASSSLDSFEARGMGNEQFF.

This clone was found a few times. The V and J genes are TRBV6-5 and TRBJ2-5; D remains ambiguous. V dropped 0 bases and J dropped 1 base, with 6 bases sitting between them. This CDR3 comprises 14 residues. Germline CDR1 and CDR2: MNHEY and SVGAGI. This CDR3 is CASSYSYTQETQYF. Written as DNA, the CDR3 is TGTGCCAGCAGTTACTCTTACACCCAAGAGACCCAGTACTTC.

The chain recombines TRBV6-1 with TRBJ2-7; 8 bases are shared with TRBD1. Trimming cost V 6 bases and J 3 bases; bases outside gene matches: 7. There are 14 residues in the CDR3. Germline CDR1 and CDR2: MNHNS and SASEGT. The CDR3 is CASSNRGVYYEQYF. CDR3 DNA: TGTGCCAGCAGCAACAGGGGGGTCTACTACGAGCAGTACTTC.

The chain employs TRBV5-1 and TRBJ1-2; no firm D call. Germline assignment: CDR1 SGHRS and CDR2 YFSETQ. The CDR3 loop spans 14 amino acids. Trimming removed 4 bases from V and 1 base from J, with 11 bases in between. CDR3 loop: CASSPSSLNYGYTF. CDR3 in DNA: TGCGCCAGCAGCCCAAGTAGCCTTAACTATGGCTACACCTTC.

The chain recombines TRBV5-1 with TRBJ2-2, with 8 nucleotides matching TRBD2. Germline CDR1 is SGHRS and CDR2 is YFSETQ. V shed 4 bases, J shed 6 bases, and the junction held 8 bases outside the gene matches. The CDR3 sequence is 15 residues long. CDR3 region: CASSLTGGGPGELFF. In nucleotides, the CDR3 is TGCGCCAGCAGCCTGACCGGGGGGGGTCCCGGGGAGCTGTTTTTT.

This CDR3 reads CASSLDLGEDTEAFF. CDR3 in DNA: TGTGCCAGCAGCTTAGATCTAGGGGAAGACACTGAAGCTTTCTTT. The chain has TRBV7-9 and TRBJ1-1, with D maybe TRBD1 (5 bases). This CDR3 spans 15 amino acids. In germline, CDR1 is SEHNR, CDR2 FQNEAQ (reference sequence). V was trimmed by 1 base and J by 3 bases, leaving 12 bases between them.

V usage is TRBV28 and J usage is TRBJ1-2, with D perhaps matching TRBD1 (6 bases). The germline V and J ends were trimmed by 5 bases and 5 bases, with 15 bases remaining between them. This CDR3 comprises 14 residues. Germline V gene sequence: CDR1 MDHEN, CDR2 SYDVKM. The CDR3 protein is CASSQAGAGYGYTF. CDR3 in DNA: TGTGCCAGCAGTCAAGCAGGGGCAGGGTATGGCTACACCTTC.

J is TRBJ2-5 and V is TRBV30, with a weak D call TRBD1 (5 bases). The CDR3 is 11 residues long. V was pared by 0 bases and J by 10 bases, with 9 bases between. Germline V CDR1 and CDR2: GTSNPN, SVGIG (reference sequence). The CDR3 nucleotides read TGTGCCTGGAGTGTGGACAAAAGCCAGTACTTC. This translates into CAWSVDKSQYF.

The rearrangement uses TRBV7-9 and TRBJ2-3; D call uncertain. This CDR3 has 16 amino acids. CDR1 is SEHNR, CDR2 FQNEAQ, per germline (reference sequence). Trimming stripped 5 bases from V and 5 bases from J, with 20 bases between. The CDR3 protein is CASSPILTRPGDTQYF. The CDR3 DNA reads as TGTGCCAGCAGCCCGATACTAACCCGTCCTGGAGATACGCAGTATTTT.

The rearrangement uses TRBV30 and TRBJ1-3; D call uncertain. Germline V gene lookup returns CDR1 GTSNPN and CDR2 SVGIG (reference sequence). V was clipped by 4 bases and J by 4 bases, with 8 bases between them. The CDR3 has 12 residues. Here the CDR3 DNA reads TGTGCCTGGACCAGAATGGGAAACACCATATATTTT. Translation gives CAWTRMGNTIYF.

The CDR3: CASSSGGREQFF. The CDR3 DNA sequence: TGTGCCAGTAGCTCAGGGGGGAGAGAGCAGTTCTTC. The chain links TRBV19 to TRBJ2-1; TRBD1 is a possible D gene (7 bases). The CDR3 has 12 residues. Germline lookup yields CDR1 LNHDA and CDR2 SQIVND (reference sequence). The ends were cut back, 6 bases at V and 10 bases at J, with 13 bases in the middle.

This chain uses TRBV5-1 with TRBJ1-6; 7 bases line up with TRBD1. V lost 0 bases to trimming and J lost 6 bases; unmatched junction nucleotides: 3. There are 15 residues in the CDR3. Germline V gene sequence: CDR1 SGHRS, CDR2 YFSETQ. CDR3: CASSLEGAGNSPLHF. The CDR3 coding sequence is TGCGCCAGCAGCTTGGAGGGGGCAGGTAATTCACCCCTCCACTTT.

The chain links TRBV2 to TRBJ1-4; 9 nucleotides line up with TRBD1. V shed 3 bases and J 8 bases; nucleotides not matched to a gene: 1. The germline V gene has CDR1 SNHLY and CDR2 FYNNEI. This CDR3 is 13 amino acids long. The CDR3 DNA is TGTGCCAGCAGTGAGACAGGGGGGGAAAAACTGTTTTTT. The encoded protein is CASSETGGEKLFF.